What follows are 26 T cell receptor beta chains derived from one specimen sequenced in a study of response to subunit inactivated influenza vaccine. TCRdb re-called the RT-PCR reads through MiXCR, storing one row per CDR3 protein. Of around 520,000 distinct CDR3 sequences listed, about 25% are singletons. This specimen was CD4+ T cells sorted from PBMCs, taken more than 4 days after vaccination. These receptors all stem from a man aged 45-65 years who received an inactivated influenza vaccine.

The rearrangement joins TRBV28 to TRBJ1-1, with D possibly being TRBD1 (5 bases). Germline-derived CDR1 and CDR2 are MDHEN and SYDVKM. The CDR3 sequence is 16 residues long. With 9 bases removed from V and 0 bases from J, the gap between germline ends came to 20 bases. This CDR3 reads CASLQEDLTLNTEAFF. CDR3 in DNA: TGTGCCAGTCTACAGGAGGACCTTACTTTGAACACTGAAGCTTTCTTT.

This clonotype was picked up a small number of times. J is TRBJ1-1 and V is TRBV6-5; D is unresolved. Trimming took off 2 bases at V and 0 bases at J, with 16 bases between the two ends. This CDR3 region has 17 residues. Germline-derived CDR1 and CDR2 are MNHEY and SVGAGI. CDR3 residues: CASSYGRLVRMNTEAFF. In DNA form, the CDR3 reads TGTGCCAGCAGTTACGGCCGACTAGTAAGAATGAACACTGAAGCTTTCTTT.

This clonotype showed up just a few times. The chain has TRBV6-4 and TRBJ1-2, with unresolved D. CDR1 and CDR2 (germline): MRHNA, SNTAGT. The CDR3 length is 14 residues. Trimming took 6 bases from V and 0 from J, leaving 11 bases between them. The CDR3 region has the DNA TGTGCCAGCAGATTGACACCAACTAACTATGGCTACACCTTC. It encodes CASRLTPTNYGYTF.

The rearrangement joins TRBV7-9 to TRBJ1-1; TRBD1 matches 7 bases. The CDR3 runs to 14 residues. Per germline, CDR1 SEHNR and CDR2 FQNEAQ (reference sequence). J gave up 1 base and V 3 bases, and 2 bases lay outside the gene matches. The CDR3 protein is CASSFGQENTEAFF. DNA of the CDR3: TGTGCCAGCAGCTTCGGACAGGAGAACACTGAAGCTTTCTTT.

The chain has TRBV7-2 and TRBJ2-2, with D possibly being TRBD1 (5 bases). Germline CDR1 SGHTA, CDR2 FQGNSA. The CDR3 contains 14 residues. Trimming pared 1 base from V and 4 bases from J, leaving 7 bases between. This CDR3 reads CASSLEGFTGELFF. The CDR3 DNA follows: TGTGCCAGCAGCTTAGAGGGGTTCACCGGGGAGCTGTTTTTT.

This clonotype turned up a few times. This sequence joins TRBV18 and TRBJ1-1; tentative D call: TRBD1 (5 bases). V lost 0 bases, J lost 5 bases, and 10 bases lay in between. This CDR3 region has 14 residues. Per germline, CDR1 KGHSH and CDR2 LQKENI. The DNA for the CDR3 is TGTGCCAGCTCACCACCTGGTGGGGGAACTGAAGCTTTCTTT. This sequence encodes CASSPPGGGTEAFF.

The chain recombines TRBV9 with TRBJ1-2, with 12 bases identical to TRBD1. Germline lookup yields CDR1 SGDLS and CDR2 YYNGEE. The V segment lost 0 bases and the J segment 6 bases; nucleotides outside the gene matches: 3. This CDR3 has 15 residues. In nucleotides, the CDR3 is TGTGCCAGCAGCGTAGAGGGACAGGGGGCCGATGGCTACACCTTC. Translating gives CASSVEGQGADGYTF.

The chain employs TRBV7-9 and TRBJ1-2; 9 positions agree with TRBD1. The CDR3 runs to 16 residues. Trimming took 3 bases from V and 4 from J; bases not matched to a gene: 9. Germline assignment: CDR1 SEHNR and CDR2 FQNEAQ (reference sequence). In DNA, the CDR3 is TGTGCCAGCAGCTTGGCCACAGGGGGCAGGGGCTATGGCTACACCTTC. Its translation: CASSLATGGRGYGYTF.

This rearrangement joins TRBV5-4 to TRBJ2-2; a possible D gene is TRBD2 (5 bases). Germline V lookup: CDR1 SGHNT, CDR2 YYREEE (reference sequence). V lost 0 bases, J lost 3 bases, and 12 bases lay in between. This CDR3 contains 16 residues. Here the CDR3 DNA reads TGTGCCAGCAGCTTGGGGTCCGAGGGCGACACCGGGGAGCTGTTTTTT. Amino acids: CASSLGSEGDTGELFF.

This clonotype has more than one count but fewer than ten. The gene calls are TRBV7-2 and TRBJ2-7; D may match TRBD1 or TRBD2 (5 bases each). V lost 5 bases to trimming and J lost 3 bases, with 11 bases between them. There are 13 residues in the CDR3. Germline V gene lookup returns CDR1 SGHTA and CDR2 FQGNSA. CDR3: CASSNGASYEQYF. For the CDR3, the DNA is TGTGCCAGCAGCAACGGGGCTAGCTACGAGCAGTACTTC.

The chain carries TRBV5-1 and TRBJ2-7, with D maybe TRBD1 (5 bases). The CDR3 has 14 amino acids. Germline V CDR1 and CDR2: SGHRS, YFSETQ. Trimming cost V 4 bases and J 6 bases, with 17 bases left between them. DNA for the CDR3: TGCGCCAGCAGCAGCACCTTAGATGGGGCCGAGCAGTACTTC. Protein product: CASSSTLDGAEQYF. The whole variable domain, filled in from reference TRBV5-1 and TRBJ2-7, reads KAGVTQTPRYLIKTRGQQVTLSCSPISGHRSVSWYQQTPGQGLQFLFEYFSETQRNKGNFPGRFSGRQFSNSRSEMNVSTLELGDSALYLCASSSTLDGAEQYFGPGTRLTVT.

This clonotype was observed many times. J is TRBJ2-1 and V is TRBV5-1; 9 nucleotides match TRBD1. CDR3 length: 14 residues. Unmatched junction bases numbered 5, after V lost 4 bases and J lost 6 bases. Germline V gene lookup returns CDR1 SGHRS and CDR2 YFSETQ. The CDR3 protein is CASSMGQGGNEQFF. CDR3 DNA sequence: TGCGCCAGCAGCATGGGACAGGGTGGCAATGAGCAGTTCTTC.

The chain employs TRBV5-4 and TRBJ2-7; 13 bases agree with TRBD2. This CDR3 comprises 16 residues. The ends lost 3 bases at V and 5 bases at J; junction bases unmatched: 8. The germline gives CDR1 SGHNT, CDR2 YYREEE (reference sequence). As DNA, the CDR3 is TGTGCCAGCAGCTCAACGACTAGCGGGAGGATCAACGAGCAGTACTTC. Its protein product is CASSSTTSGRINEQYF.

In its sample, this clonotype was seen many times. V usage is TRBV12-3 or TRBV12-4 and J usage is TRBJ2-5; D perhaps matches TRBD2 (5 bases). V was cut by 1 base and J by 1 base, with 13 bases left in between. This CDR3 is 16 amino acids long. The CDR3 DNA sequence: TGTGCCAGCAGTTTAGATGCCGGACGGGGCCAAGAGACCCAGTACTTC. This gives the protein CASSLDAGRGQETQYF.

This chain joins TRBV5-1 and TRBJ2-1; D gene unclear. CDR1 and CDR2 from the germline V gene are SGHRS and YFSETQ. The length of the CDR3 is 15 residues. Trimming cost V 0 bases and J 2 bases, with 9 bases left between them. CDR3 residues: CASSLASAAYNEQFF. The CDR3 DNA reads TGCGCCAGCAGCTTGGCCAGCGCCGCCTACAATGAGCAGTTCTTC. The full variable domain, with the rest looked up from reference TRBV5-1 and TRBJ2-1, is KAGVTQTPRYLIKTRGQQVTLSCSPISGHRSVSWYQQTPGQGLQFLFEYFSETQRNKGNFPGRFSGRQFSNSRSEMNVSTLELGDSALYLCASSLASAAYNEQFFGPGTRLTVL.

The chain couples TRBV7-9 to TRBJ2-6; possible D gene TRBD2, 5 bases. The V gene's germline CDR1 is SEHNR and CDR2 FQNEAQ (reference sequence). The CDR3 contains 12 residues. Trimming shortened V by 4 bases and J by 8 bases, and 6 bases separated the two germline ends. The CDR3 here is CASSSGTNVLTF. The CDR3 bases are TGTGCCAGCAGCTCCGGGACCAACGTCCTGACTTTC.

The chain employs TRBV7-9 and TRBJ1-1; D might be TRBD1 (5 bases). In germline, CDR1 is SEHNR, CDR2 FQNEAQ (reference sequence). V shed 4 bases and J shed 7 bases, with 10 bases lying between them. The CDR3 has 12 amino acids. CDR3 sequence reads: CASSSDSREAFF. CDR3 coding DNA: TGTGCCAGCAGCTCCGACAGTCGTGAAGCTTTCTTT. Together with reference TRBV7-9 and TRBJ1-1, the CDR3 gives the full variable domain: DTGVSQNPRHKITKRGQNVTFRCDPISEHNRLYWYRQTLGQGPEFLTYFQNEAQLEKSRLLSDRFSAERPKGSFSTLEIQRTEQGDSAMYLCASSSDSREAFFGQGTRLTVV.

The genes are TRBV2 and TRBJ2-7; 10 bases agree with TRBD1. Germline assignment: CDR1 SNHLY and CDR2 FYNNEI. V lost 6 bases, J lost 5 bases, and 7 bases stayed unmatched. The CDR3 runs 14 residues. CDR3 region: CASSLGQGENEQYF. CDR3 in DNA: TGTGCCAGCAGCCTAGGACAGGGGGAAAACGAGCAGTACTTC.

This clonotype has a single count. This chain connects TRBV6-2 or TRBV6-3 to TRBJ2-7; TRBD1 matches 8 bases. The CDR3 length is 13 residues. V dropped 7 bases and J dropped 6; count of bases not matched to a gene: 8. Germline V CDR1 and CDR2: MNHEY, SVGEGT. CDR3 in DNA: TGTGCCAGCACCGAAGGACAGGGCCTCGAGCAGTACTTC. It encodes CASTEGQGLEQYF.

The gene calls are TRBV12-3 or TRBV12-4 and TRBJ2-3; TRBD2 matches 8 bases. CDR3 length: 14 residues. V dropped 7 bases and J dropped 4; count of bases not matched to a gene: 7. The CDR3 region has the DNA TGTGCCAGCAACCCCGGGACTAGGCCAGATACGCAGTATTTT. Protein product: CASNPGTRPDTQYF.

The genes are TRBV28 and TRBJ2-5; D is unclear. The V gene's germline CDR1 is MDHEN and CDR2 SYDVKM. V dropped 9 bases and J dropped 0 bases, with 11 bases sitting between them. The CDR3 sequence is 13 residues long. CDR3: CASLGGDQETQYF. The CDR3 nucleotides are TGTGCCAGTCTTGGTGGGGACCAAGAGACCCAGTACTTC.

The chain links TRBV29-1 to TRBJ1-2; D call uncertain. Germline V gene lookup returns CDR1 SQVTM and CDR2 ANQGSEA. This CDR3 contains 11 residues. V was cut by 5 bases and J by 7 bases, with 11 bases left in between. CDR3 amino acids: CSVKVFAGYTF. CDR3 in DNA: TGCAGCGTTAAGGTCTTCGCTGGCTACACCTTC.

This chain uses TRBV3-1 with TRBJ1-6, with unresolved D. V lost 1 base and J 10 bases, leaving 11 bases between the germline ends. Germline CDR1 LGHDT, CDR2 YNNKEL (reference sequence). There are 14 residues in the CDR3. CDR3 bases: TGTGCCAGCAGCCAAGGCCAAGAGCGCTCACCCCTCCACTTT. It codes for CASSQGQERSPLHF.

This clonotype was seen a handful of times. J is TRBJ1-3 and V is TRBV12-3 or TRBV12-4; a weak D match, TRBD1 (6 bases). Trimming shortened V by 6 bases and J by 0 bases, and 18 bases separated the two germline ends. There are 17 residues in the CDR3. DNA of the CDR3: TGTGCCAGCAGCCCAAACAGGGTGACGAGCTCTGGAAACACCATATATTTT. Protein: CASSPNRVTSSGNTIYF.

This sequence joins TRBV5-1 and TRBJ1-2; D unresolved. CDR1 and CDR2 from the germline V gene are SGHRS and YFSETQ. The V end was cut by 1 base, the J end by 0 bases, with 13 bases between. The CDR3 sequence is 16 residues long. The CDR3 region is CASSLSPRGSNYGYTF. The CDR3 DNA sequence: TGCGCCAGCAGCTTGAGTCCACGAGGGTCTAACTATGGCTACACCTTC.

This clonotype was seen a handful of times. CDR3 loop: CASGSLTSGIQETQYF. CDR3 DNA: TGTGCTAGTGGTTCGTTGACTAGCGGGATCCAAGAGACCCAGTACTTC. The V call is TRBV12-5, the J call TRBJ2-5; 11 positions match TRBD2. In germline, CDR1 is LGHNT, CDR2 FRNRAP. Trimming took 4 bases from V and 1 from J; bases not matched to a gene: 5. The CDR3 length is 16 residues.